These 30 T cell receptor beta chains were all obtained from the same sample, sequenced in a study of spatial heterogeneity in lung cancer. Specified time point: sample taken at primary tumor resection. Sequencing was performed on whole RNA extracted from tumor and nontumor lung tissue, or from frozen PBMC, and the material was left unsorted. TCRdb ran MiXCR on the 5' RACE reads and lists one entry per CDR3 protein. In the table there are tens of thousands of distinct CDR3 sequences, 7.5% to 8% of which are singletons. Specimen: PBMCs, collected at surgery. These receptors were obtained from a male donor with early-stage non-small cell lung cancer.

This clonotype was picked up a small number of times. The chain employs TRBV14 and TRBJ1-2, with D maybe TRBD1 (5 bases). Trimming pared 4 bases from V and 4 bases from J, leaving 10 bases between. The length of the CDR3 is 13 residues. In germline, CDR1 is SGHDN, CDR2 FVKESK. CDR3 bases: TGTGCCAGCAGCCTCATAGGGACCTATGGCTACACCTTC. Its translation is CASSLIGTYGYTF.

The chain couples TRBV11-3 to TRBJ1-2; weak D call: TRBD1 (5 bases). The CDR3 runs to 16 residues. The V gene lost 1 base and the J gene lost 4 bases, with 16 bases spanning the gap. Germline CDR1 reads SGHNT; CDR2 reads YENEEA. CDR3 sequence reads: CASSLVSWGESYGYTF. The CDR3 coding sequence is TGTGCCAGCAGCTTAGTGTCGTGGGGGGAGAGCTATGGCTACACCTTC.

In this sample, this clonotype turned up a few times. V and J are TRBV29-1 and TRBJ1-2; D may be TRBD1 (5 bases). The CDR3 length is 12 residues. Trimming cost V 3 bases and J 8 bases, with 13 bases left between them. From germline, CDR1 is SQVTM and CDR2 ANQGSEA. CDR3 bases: TGCAGCGTTGATCGGGGCGTAGGAGGCTACACCTTC. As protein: CSVDRGVGGYTF.

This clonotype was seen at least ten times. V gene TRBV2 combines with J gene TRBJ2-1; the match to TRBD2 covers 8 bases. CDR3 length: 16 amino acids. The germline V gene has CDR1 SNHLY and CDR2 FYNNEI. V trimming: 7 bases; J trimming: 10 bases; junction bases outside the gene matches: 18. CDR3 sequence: CASTEEGSGAFREQFF. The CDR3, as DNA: TGTGCCAGCACCGAGGAGGGTAGCGGGGCCTTCAGGGAGCAGTTCTTC.

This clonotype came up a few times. The CDR3 region is CASSPGQGIGDEQFF. Written as DNA, the CDR3 is TGCGCCAGCAGCCCCGGACAGGGGATAGGGGATGAGCAGTTCTTC. The V gene is TRBV5-1, the J gene TRBJ2-1, with 9 bases identical to TRBD1. CDR3 size: 15 residues. Germline CDR1 SGHRS, CDR2 YFSETQ. V was pared by 4 bases and J by 8 bases, with 10 bases of the junction left unmatched.

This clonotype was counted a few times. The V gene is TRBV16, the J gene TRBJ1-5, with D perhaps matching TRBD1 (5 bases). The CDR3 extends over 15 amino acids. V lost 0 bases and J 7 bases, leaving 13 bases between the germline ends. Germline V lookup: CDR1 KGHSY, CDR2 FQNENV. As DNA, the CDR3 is TGTGCCAGCAGCCAATCTCGAGGGGCGAAGCAGCCCCAGCATTTT. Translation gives CASSQSRGAKQPQHF.

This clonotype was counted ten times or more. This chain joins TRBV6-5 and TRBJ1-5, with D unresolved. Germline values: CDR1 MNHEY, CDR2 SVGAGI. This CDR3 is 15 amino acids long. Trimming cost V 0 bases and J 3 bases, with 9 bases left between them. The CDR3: CASSYSLRHNQPQHF. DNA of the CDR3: TGTGCCAGCAGTTACTCGTTACGGCACAATCAGCCCCAGCATTTT.

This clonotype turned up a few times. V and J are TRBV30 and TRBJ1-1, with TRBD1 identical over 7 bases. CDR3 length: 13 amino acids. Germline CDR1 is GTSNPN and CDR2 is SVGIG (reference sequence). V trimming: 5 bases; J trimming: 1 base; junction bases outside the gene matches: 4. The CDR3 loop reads CAWGGQSNTEAFF. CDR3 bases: TGTGCCTGGGGGGGACAGTCGAACACTGAAGCTTTCTTT.

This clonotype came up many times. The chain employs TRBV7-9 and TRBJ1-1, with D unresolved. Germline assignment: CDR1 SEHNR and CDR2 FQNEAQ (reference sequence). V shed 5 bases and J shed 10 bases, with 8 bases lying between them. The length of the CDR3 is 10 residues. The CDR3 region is CASSQIVAFF. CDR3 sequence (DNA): TGTGCCAGCAGCCAAATAGTAGCTTTCTTT.

This CDR3 is CSARDDQGGYSPLHF. DNA of the CDR3: TGCAGTGCTAGAGATGATCAGGGGGGGTATTCACCCCTCCACTTT. V gene TRBV20-1 combines with J gene TRBJ1-6; 7 positions match TRBD1. Germline loops: CDR1 DFQATT, CDR2 SNEGSKA (reference sequence). With V trimmed by 0 bases and J by 8 bases, 7 bases remained unmatched. This CDR3 is built from 15 residues.

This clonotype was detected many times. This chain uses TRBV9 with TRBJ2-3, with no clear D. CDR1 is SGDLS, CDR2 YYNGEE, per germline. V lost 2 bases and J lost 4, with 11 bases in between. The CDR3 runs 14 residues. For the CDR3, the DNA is TGTGCCAGCAGCGTGTTCGGAGAACCAGATACGCAGTATTTT. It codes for CASSVFGEPDTQYF.

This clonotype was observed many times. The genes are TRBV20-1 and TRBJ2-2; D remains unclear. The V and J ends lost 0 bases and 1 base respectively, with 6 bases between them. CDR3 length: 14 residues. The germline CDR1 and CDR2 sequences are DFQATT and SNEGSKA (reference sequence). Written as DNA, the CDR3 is TGCAGTGCTAGAGAGAAACGGAACACCGGGGAGCTGTTTTTT. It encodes CSAREKRNTGELFF.

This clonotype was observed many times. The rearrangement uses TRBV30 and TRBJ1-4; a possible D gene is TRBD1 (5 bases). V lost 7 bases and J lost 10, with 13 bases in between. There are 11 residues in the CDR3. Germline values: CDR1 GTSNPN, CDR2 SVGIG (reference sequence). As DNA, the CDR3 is TGTGCCTCTACTGACAGCCGAAAACTGTTTTTT. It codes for CASTDSRKLFF.

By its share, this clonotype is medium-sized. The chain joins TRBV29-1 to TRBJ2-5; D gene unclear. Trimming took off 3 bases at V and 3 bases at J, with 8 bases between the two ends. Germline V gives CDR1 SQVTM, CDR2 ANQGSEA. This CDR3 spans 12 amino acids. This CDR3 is CSVDGREETQYF. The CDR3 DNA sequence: TGCAGCGTTGATGGTAGGGAAGAGACCCAGTACTTC.

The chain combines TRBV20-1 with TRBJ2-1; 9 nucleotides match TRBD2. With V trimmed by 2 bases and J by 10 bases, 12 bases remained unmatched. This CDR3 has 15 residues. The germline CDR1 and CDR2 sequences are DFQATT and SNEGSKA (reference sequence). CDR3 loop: CSARPPGGRANEQFF. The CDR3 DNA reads TGCAGTGCTAGACCACCCGGCGGGAGGGCGAACGAGCAGTTCTTC.

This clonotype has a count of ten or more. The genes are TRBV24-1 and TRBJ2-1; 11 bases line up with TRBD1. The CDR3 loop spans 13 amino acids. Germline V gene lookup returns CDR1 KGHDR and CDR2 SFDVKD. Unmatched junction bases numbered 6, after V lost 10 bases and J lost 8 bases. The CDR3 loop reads CATGTGGLDEQFF. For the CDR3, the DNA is TGTGCCACGGGGACAGGGGGGCTAGATGAGCAGTTCTTC.

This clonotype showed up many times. CDR3 in amino acids: CSASRTRRPYEQYF. Written as DNA, the CDR3 is TGCAGTGCTAGTCGGACCCGAAGGCCTTACGAGCAGTACTTC. This chain joins TRBV20-1 and TRBJ2-7; D remains ambiguous. The V gene's germline CDR1 is DFQATT and CDR2 SNEGSKA (reference sequence). This CDR3 contains 14 residues. V gave up 3 bases and J gave up 4 bases, with 16 bases separating them.

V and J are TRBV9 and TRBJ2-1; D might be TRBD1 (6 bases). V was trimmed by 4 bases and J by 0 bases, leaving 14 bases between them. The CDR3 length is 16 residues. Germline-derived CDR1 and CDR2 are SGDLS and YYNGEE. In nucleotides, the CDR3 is TGTGCCAGCAGCCCAAGCCAGGGGAGCTCCTACAATGAGCAGTTCTTC. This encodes CASSPSQGSSYNEQFF.

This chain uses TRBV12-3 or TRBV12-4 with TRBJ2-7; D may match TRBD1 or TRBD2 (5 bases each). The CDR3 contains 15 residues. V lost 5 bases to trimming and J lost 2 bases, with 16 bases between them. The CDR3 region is CASSRSGTATYEQYF. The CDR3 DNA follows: TGTGCCAGCAGTAGATCCGGGACGGCGACCTACGAGCAGTACTTC.

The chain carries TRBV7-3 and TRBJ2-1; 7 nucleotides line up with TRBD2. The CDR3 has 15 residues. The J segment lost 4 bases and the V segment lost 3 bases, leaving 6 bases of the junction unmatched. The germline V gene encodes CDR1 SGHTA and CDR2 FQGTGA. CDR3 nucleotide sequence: TGTGCCAGCAGCTTTAACAACGGGAGGTACAATGAGCAGTTCTTC. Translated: CASSFNNGRYNEQFF.

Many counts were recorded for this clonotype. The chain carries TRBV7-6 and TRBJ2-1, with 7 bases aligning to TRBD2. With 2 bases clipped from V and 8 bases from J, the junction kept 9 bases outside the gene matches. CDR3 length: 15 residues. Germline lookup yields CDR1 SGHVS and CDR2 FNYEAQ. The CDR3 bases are TGTGCCAGCAGCTTACTAGCGGCCCCCTGGGATGAGCAGTTCTTC. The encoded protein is CASSLLAAPWDEQFF.

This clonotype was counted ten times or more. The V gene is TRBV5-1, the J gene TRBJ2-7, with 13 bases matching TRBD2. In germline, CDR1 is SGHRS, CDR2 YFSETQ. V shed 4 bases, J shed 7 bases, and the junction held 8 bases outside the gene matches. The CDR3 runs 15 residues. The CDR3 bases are TGCGCCAGCAGCCGGGGACTAGCGGGATATCAAGAGCAGTACGTC. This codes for CASSRGLAGYQEQYV.

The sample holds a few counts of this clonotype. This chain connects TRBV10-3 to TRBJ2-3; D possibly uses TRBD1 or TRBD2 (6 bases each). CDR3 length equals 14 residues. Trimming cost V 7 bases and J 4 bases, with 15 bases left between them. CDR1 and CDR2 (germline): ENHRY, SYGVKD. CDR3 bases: TGTGCCATCAATAGTGGAGGGGGTGCAGATACGCAGTATTTT. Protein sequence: CAINSGGGADTQYF.

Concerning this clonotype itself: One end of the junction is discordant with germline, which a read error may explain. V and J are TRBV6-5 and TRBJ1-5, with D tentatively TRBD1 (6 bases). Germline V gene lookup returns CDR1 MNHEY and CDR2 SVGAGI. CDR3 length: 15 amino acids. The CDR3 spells CASARGHNSNQSQHF. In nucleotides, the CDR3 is TGTGCCAGCGCTCGGGGACACAATAGCAATCAGTCCCAGCATTTT.

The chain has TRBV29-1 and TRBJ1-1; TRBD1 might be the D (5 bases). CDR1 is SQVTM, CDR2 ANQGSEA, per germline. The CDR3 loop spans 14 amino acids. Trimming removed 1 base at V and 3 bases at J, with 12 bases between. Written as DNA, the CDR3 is TGCAGCGTTGAAGTGGTGCCGGGGGACACTGAAGCTTTCTTT. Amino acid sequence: CSVEVVPGDTEAFF.

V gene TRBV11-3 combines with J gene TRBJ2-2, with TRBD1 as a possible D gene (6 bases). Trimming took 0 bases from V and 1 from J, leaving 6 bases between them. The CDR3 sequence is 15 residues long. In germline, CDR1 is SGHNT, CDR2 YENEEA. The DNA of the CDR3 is TGTGCCAGCAGCTTAGACAGGGGGAACACCGGGGAGCTGTTTTTT. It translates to CASSLDRGNTGELFF. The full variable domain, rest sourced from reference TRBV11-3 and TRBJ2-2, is EAGVVQSPRYKIIEKKQPVAFWCNPISGHNTLYWYLQNLGQGPELLIRYENEEAVDDSQLPKDRFSAERLKGVDSTLKIQPAELGDSAVYLCASSLDRGNTGELFFGEGSRLTVL.

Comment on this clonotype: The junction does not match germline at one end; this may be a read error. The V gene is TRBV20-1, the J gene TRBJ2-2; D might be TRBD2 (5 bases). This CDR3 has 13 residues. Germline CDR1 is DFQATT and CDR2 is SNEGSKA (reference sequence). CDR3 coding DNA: TGCAGTGCTACCCCGGGGAACACCGGGGAGCTGCTTTTT. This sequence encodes CSATPGNTGELLF.

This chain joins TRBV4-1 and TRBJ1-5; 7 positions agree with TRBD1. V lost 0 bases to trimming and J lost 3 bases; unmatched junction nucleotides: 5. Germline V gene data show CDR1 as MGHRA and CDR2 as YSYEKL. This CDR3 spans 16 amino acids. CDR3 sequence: CASSQERGRANQPQHF. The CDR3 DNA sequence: TGCGCCAGCAGCCAAGAAAGGGGGCGAGCCAATCAGCCCCAGCATTTT.

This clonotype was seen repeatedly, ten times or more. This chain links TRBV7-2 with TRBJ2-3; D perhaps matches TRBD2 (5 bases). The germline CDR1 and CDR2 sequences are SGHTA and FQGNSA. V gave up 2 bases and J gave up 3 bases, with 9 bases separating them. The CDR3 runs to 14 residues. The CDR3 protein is CASSLMTGTDTQYF. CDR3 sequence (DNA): TGTGCCAGCAGCTTAATGACGGGGACAGATACGCAGTATTTT.

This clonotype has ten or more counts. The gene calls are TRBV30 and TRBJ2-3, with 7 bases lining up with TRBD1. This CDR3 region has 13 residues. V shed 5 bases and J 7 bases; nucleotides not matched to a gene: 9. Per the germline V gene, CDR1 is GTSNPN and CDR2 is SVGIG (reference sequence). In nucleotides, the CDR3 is TGTGCCTGGGCGACAGGGAATCGGAATACGCAGTATTTT. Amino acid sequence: CAWATGNRNTQYF.